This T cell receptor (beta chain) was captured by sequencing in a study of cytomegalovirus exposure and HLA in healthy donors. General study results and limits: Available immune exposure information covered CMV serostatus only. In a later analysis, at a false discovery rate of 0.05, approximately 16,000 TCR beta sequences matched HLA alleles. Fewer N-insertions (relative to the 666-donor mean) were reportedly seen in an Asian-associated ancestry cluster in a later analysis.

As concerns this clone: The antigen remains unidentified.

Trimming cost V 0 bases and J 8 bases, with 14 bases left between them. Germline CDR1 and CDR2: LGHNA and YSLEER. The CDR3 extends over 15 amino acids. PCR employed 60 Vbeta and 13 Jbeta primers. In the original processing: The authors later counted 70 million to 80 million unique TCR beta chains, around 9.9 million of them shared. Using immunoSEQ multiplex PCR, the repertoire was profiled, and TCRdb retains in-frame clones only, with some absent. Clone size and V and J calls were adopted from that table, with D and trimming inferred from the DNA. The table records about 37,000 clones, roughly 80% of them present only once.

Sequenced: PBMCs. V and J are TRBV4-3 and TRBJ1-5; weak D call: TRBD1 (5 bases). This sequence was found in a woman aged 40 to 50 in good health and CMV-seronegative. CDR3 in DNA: TGCGCCAGCAGCCAAGAGGTAGGGGAAAGAAAGCCCCAGCATTTT. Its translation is CASSQEVGERKPQHF.